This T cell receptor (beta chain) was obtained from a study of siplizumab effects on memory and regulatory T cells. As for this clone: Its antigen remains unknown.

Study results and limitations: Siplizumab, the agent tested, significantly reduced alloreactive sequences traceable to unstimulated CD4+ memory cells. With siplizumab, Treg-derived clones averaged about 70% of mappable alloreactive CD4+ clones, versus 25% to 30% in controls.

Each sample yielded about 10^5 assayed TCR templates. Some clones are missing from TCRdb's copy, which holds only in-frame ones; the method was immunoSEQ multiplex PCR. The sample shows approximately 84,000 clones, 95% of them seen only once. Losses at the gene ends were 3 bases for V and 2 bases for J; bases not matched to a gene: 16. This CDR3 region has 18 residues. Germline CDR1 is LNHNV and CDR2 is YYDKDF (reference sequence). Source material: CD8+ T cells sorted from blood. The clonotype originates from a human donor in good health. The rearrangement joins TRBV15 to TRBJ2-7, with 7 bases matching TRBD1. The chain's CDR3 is CATSRENGAETGTYEQYF. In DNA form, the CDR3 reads TGTGCCACCAGCAGGGAAAACGGGGCGGAGACAGGGACCTACGAGCAGTACTTC.